This T cell receptor beta chain was recovered during a study of shared clonotypes between healthy human individuals. The CDR3 is 17 amino acids. V was pared by 0 bases and J by 6 bases, with 8 bases of the junction left unmatched. Repertoires were generated with immunoSEQ multiplex PCR, while TCRdb's copy carries only in-frame clones and drops some. The sample has 1 million to 1.2 million clones, around three quarters seen once. On this clone: Its antigen is unidentified.

Donors comprised only Caucasian adults living in Nashville, Tennessee. Study results and caveats: Naive subsets tended to show greater estimated richness than memory subsets.

This TCR came from a young man in good health. Some clones in this sample may be carry-over from other donors' samples. The V and J genes are TRBV5-3 and TRBJ2-7; 14 bases are a match to TRBD2. TRBV5-3 is an open reading frame, and its role is uncertain. The sequencing input was memory CD4+ T cells from PBMCs. Stated subset: CD45RA-negative fraction. The CDR3 DNA reads as TGTGCCAGAAGCTTGGAGGGACTAGCGGGAGAGCGGCTCGAGCAGTACTTC. It is translated as CARSLEGLAGERLEQYF.